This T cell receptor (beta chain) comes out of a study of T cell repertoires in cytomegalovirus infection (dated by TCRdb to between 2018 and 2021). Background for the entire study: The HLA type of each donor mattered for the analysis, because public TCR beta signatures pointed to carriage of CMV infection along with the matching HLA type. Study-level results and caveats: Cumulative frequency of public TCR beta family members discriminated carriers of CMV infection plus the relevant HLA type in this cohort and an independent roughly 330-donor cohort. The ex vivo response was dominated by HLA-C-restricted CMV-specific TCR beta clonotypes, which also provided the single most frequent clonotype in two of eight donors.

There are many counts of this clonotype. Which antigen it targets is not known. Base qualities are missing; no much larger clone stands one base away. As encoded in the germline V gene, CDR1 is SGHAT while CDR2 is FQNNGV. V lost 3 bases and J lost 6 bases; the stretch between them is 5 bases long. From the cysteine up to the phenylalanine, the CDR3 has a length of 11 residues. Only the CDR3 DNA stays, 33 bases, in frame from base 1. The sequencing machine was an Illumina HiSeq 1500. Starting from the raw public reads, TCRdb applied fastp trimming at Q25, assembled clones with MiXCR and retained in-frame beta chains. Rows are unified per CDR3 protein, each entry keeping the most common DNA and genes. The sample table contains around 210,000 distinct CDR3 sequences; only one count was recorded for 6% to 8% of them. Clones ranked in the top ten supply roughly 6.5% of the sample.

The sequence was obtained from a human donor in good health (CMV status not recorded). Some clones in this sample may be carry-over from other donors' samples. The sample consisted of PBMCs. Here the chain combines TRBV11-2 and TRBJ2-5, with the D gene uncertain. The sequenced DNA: TGTGCCAGCAGCTTCACGAAGACCCAGTACTTC. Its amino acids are CASSFTKTQYF.